This passage covers 27 T cell receptor beta chains from one sample sequenced in a study of PD-L1 blockade in urothelial cancer. Only in-frame clones appear in the TCRdb table, and some are missing; sequencing was by immunoSEQ multiplex PCR. This table holds 85,000 to 90,000 clones, about 90% found once. Time point of the sample: pretreatment peripheral blood. The sample in question was PBMCs, obtained around atezolizumab (anti-PD-L1) treatment. The source is a woman aged 80 or over with urothelial cancer.

The rearrangement joins TRBV25-1 to TRBJ2-2; D possibly corresponds to TRBD2 (6 bases). Trimming took 1 base from V and 4 from J, leaving 10 bases between them. CDR3 size: 15 residues. The germline V gene has CDR1 MGHDK and CDR2 SYGVNS. CDR3 sequence (DNA): TGTGCCAGCAGTGAATGGGGGGAAGTCACCGGGGAGCTGTTTTTT. Its translation: CASSEWGEVTGELFF.

The rearrangement links TRBV28 to TRBJ1-4; D possibly corresponds to TRBD1 (5 bases). Germline lookup yields CDR1 MDHEN and CDR2 SYDVKM. V lost 6 bases and J 5 bases, leaving 16 bases between the germline ends. This CDR3 has 15 amino acids. In nucleotides, the CDR3 is TGTGCCAGCAGCCAAAATCAGGGACTAAATGAAAAACTGTTTTTT. It translates to CASSQNQGLNEKLFF.

The chain carries TRBV18 and TRBJ1-5; TRBD1 aligns across 8 bases. The germline V gene encodes CDR1 KGHSH and CDR2 LQKENI. This CDR3 is 15 amino acids long. V lost 3 bases and J lost 5; bases outside the gene matches: 6. As DNA, the CDR3 is TGTGCCAGCTCACCCCCCGGACAGGGCGATCAGCCCCAGCATTTT. Translated, it gives CASSPPGQGDQPQHF.

This sequence joins TRBV19 and TRBJ1-5; TRBD1 is a possible D gene (6 bases). This CDR3 comprises 14 residues. The ends were cut back, 6 bases at V and 0 bases at J, with 9 bases in the middle. The V gene's germline CDR1 is LNHDA and CDR2 SQIVND (reference sequence). DNA for the CDR3: TGTGCCAGTAGAGGGACATTTAGCAATCAGCCCCAGCATTTT. Translating it yields CASRGTFSNQPQHF.

This chain uses TRBV30 with TRBJ1-4; the D is unclear. Trimming shortened V by 2 bases and J by 12 bases, and 13 bases separated the two germline ends. The CDR3 covers 12 residues. In germline, CDR1 is GTSNPN, CDR2 SVGIG (reference sequence). The CDR3 spells CAWSREGEELFF. CDR3 DNA: TGTGCCTGGAGTAGGGAGGGAGAAGAACTGTTTTTT.

The rearrangement joins TRBV18 to TRBJ1-1; 11 positions match TRBD1. CDR1 and CDR2 (germline): KGHSH, LQKENI. The trim removed 3 bases at V and 7 bases at J, leaving 4 bases unmatched. The CDR3 is 14 residues long. As DNA, the CDR3 is TGTGCCAGCTCACCCGGGACAGGGGGTGGTGAAGCTTTCTTT. Translated, it gives CASSPGTGGGEAFF.

CDR3 sequence: CASSQGLAGGSSYEQYF. CDR3 bases: TGCGCCAGCAGCCAAGGACTAGCGGGGGGGAGCTCCTACGAGCAGTACTTC. The chain recombines TRBV4-1 with TRBJ2-7, with TRBD2 matching 14 bases. This CDR3 spans 17 amino acids. Germline V gene sequence: CDR1 MGHRA, CDR2 YSYEKL. Losses at the gene ends were 1 base for V and 0 bases for J; bases not matched to a gene: 2.

The CDR3 protein is CASSLTSGRAIEETQYF. CDR3 DNA: TGTGCCAGCAGTCTCACTAGCGGGAGGGCCATAGAAGAGACCCAGTACTTC. The chain is built from TRBV28 and TRBJ2-5; 13 bases are shared with TRBD2. V gave up 5 bases and J gave up 3 bases; unmatched junction bases: 9. CDR1 is MDHEN, CDR2 SYDVKM, per germline. The CDR3 covers 17 residues.

Here the CDR3 reads CATSYTGGWETQYF. The DNA of the CDR3 is TGTGCCACCAGTTACACGGGAGGGTGGGAGACCCAGTACTTC. The chain couples TRBV15 to TRBJ2-5; TRBD2 matches 8 bases. The V segment lost 6 bases and the J segment 5 bases; nucleotides outside the gene matches: 8. This CDR3 is 14 amino acids long. CDR1 is LNHNV and CDR2 is YYDKDF in the germline V gene (reference sequence).

This sequence joins TRBV19 and TRBJ1-1, with TRBD1 matching 7 bases. From germline, CDR1 is LNHDA and CDR2 SQIVND (reference sequence). The CDR3 runs 15 residues. Unmatched junction bases numbered 8, after V lost 5 bases and J lost 2 bases. This CDR3 reads CASSLRTGSNTEAFF. The CDR3 region has the DNA TGTGCCAGTAGTCTTAGGACAGGTTCCAACACTGAAGCTTTCTTT.

The chain couples TRBV5-6 to TRBJ2-1, with 7 bases identical to TRBD2. The CDR3 extends over 14 amino acids. Germline loops: CDR1 SGHDT, CDR2 YYEEEE. V was pared by 4 bases and J by 7 bases, with 8 bases of the junction left unmatched. In DNA form, the CDR3 reads TGTGCCAGCAGCCCCAGCGGGACCCGGAATGAGCAGTTCTTC. Translated, it gives CASSPSGTRNEQFF.

This chain joins TRBV19 and TRBJ1-1; D not certain. Germline V CDR1 and CDR2: LNHDA, SQIVND (reference sequence). V was pared by 3 bases and J by 2 bases, with 13 bases between. The CDR3 has 15 residues. CDR3 in DNA: TGTGCCAGTAGTATGCGGACCTCGGGAAACACTGAAGCTTTCTTT. Amino acid sequence: CASSMRTSGNTEAFF.

The chain recombines TRBV7-8 with TRBJ2-3; 11 bases line up with TRBD2. CDR1 and CDR2 (germline): SGHVS, FQNEAQ. CDR3 length equals 17 residues. Germline trimming cut 2 bases from V and 4 bases from J; bases unmatched to any gene: 8. The CDR3, as DNA: TGTGCCAGCAGCTTACTAGCGGGAGGCCCTTTTGCAGATACGCAGTATTTT. The encoded protein is CASSLLAGGPFADTQYF.

A single count supports this clone. The V call is TRBV5-1, the J call TRBJ2-7; a weak D match, TRBD1 (5 bases). Trimming took 4 bases from V and 0 from J, leaving 14 bases between them. The CDR3 has 15 residues. Germline assignment: CDR1 SGHRS and CDR2 YFSETQ. The CDR3 protein is CASSPMGRSSYEQYF. Here the CDR3 DNA reads TGCGCCAGCAGCCCGATGGGGCGGTCCTCCTACGAGCAGTACTTC.

The J gene is TRBJ1-1, the V gene TRBV19, with a weak D call TRBD1 (6 bases). CDR1 is LNHDA and CDR2 is SQIVND in the germline V gene (reference sequence). The V end lost 6 bases, the J end lost 7 bases, and 9 bases lay between the germline ends. This CDR3 spans 11 amino acids. CDR3 in amino acids: CASSDRYEAFF. CDR3 nucleotides: TGTGCCAGTAGCGACAGGTATGAAGCTTTCTTT.

Only a few counts were recorded for this clone. The CDR3 DNA reads TGTGCCAGCAGCTCCACACGGGACTACGAGCAGTACTTC. Its protein product is CASSSTRDYEQYF. This sequence joins TRBV9 and TRBJ2-7; perhaps TRBD2 as D (5 bases). Trimming shortened V by 4 bases and J by 3 bases, and 11 bases separated the two germline ends. From germline, CDR1 is SGDLS and CDR2 YYNGEE. CDR3 length equals 13 residues.

The V gene is TRBV19, the J gene TRBJ1-5; D ambiguous. The CDR3 has 14 amino acids. Trimming took off 1 base at V and 2 bases at J, with 6 bases between the two ends. Germline loops: CDR1 LNHDA, CDR2 SQIVND (reference sequence). CDR3 protein: CASSIVLGNQPQHF. In DNA, the CDR3 is TGTGCCAGTAGTATAGTACTGGGCAATCAGCCCCAGCATTTT.

This clone was counted only a few times. The rearrangement links TRBV28 to TRBJ1-1; D gene uncertain. V lost 4 bases, J lost 5 bases, and 14 bases lay in between. Germline-derived CDR1 and CDR2 are MDHEN and SYDVKM. This CDR3 comprises 14 residues. The CDR3 region is CASSYSQGFTEAFF. The CDR3 DNA reads as TGTGCCAGCAGTTACAGCCAAGGCTTTACTGAAGCTTTCTTT.

Only one count was recorded for this clone. The gene calls are TRBV7-3 and TRBJ2-1, with TRBD2 identical over 9 bases. The CDR3 consists of 16 residues. V gave up 3 bases and J gave up 9 bases; unmatched junction bases: 12. CDR1 is SGHTA, CDR2 FQGTGA, per germline. The CDR3 DNA sequence: TGTGCCAGCAGCTTTCAGGCGGGAGGGAGAGGGAGTGAGCAGTTCTTC. Its translation is CASSFQAGGRGSEQFF. The entire variable domain, with the rest obtained from reference TRBV7-3 and TRBJ2-1, is as follows: GAGVSQTPSNKVTEKGKYVELRCDPISGHTALYWYRQSLGQGPEFLIYFQGTGAADDSGLPNDRFFAVRPEGSVSTLKIQRTERGDSAVYLCASSFQAGGRGSEQFFGPGTRLTVL.

The chain joins TRBV14 to TRBJ1-4; D remains ambiguous. Germline V CDR1 and CDR2: SGHDN, FVKESK. CDR3 length: 15 residues. V was pared by 2 bases and J by 7 bases, with 14 bases between. This chain's CDR3 is CASSQNAGLGEKLFF. The CDR3 region has the DNA TGTGCCAGCAGCCAAAACGCGGGCCTCGGTGAAAAACTGTTTTTT.

This chain's CDR3 is CASSHRGGAGAFF. For the CDR3, the DNA is TGTGCCAGCAGCCACCGGGGGGGGGCAGGGGCTTTCTTT. V usage is TRBV14 and J usage is TRBJ1-1, with D possibly matching TRBD1 (6 bases). In germline, CDR1 is SGHDN, CDR2 FVKESK. The CDR3 runs to 13 residues. The V end was cut by 3 bases, the J end by 11 bases, with 16 bases between.

The gene calls are TRBV15 and TRBJ2-1; 7 nucleotides agree with TRBD2. CDR3 length equals 16 residues. After removal of 1 base from V and 9 bases from J, the junction contained 12 bases not matched to a gene. Germline V gene lookup returns CDR1 LNHNV and CDR2 YYDKDF (reference sequence). The CDR3 loop reads CATSRGGSSSGGEQFF. For the CDR3, the DNA is TGTGCCACCAGCAGAGGAGGGTCTTCTAGCGGAGGTGAGCAGTTCTTC.

The rearrangement links TRBV2 to TRBJ1-5; tentative D call: TRBD1 (6 bases). V was trimmed by 5 bases and J by 0 bases, leaving 8 bases between them. CDR3 length: 14 residues. The germline V gene encodes CDR1 SNHLY and CDR2 FYNNEI. CDR3 in amino acids: CASSQGYSNQPQHF. CDR3 sequence (DNA): TGTGCCAGCAGTCAGGGGTATAGCAATCAGCCCCAGCATTTT.

The chain joins TRBV5-1 to TRBJ2-1, with 8 bases fitting TRBD2. V dropped 0 bases and J dropped 2; count of bases not matched to a gene: 4. The CDR3 is 16 amino acids. Germline V gene sequence: CDR1 SGHRS, CDR2 YFSETQ. CDR3 in amino acids: CASSLARLATYNEQFF. CDR3 nucleotide sequence: TGCGCCAGCAGCTTGGCACGACTAGCGACCTACAATGAGCAGTTCTTC.

This clone was seen only a few times. The chain is built from TRBV15 and TRBJ2-7, with a weak D call TRBD1 (6 bases). This CDR3 is built from 15 residues. V lost 2 bases to trimming and J lost 0 bases, with 11 bases between them. CDR1 is LNHNV and CDR2 is YYDKDF in the germline V gene (reference sequence). For the CDR3, the DNA is TGTGCCACCAGCAGATCGAGGACAGTCTCCTACGAGCAGTACTTC. Translation: CATSRSRTVSYEQYF.

This clone was detected only once. The chain employs TRBV5-6 and TRBJ1-1; weak D call: TRBD1 (6 bases). The V and J ends lost 4 bases and 0 bases respectively, with 13 bases between them. Germline CDR1 is SGHDT and CDR2 is YYEEEE. This CDR3 contains 15 residues. The CDR3 protein is CASSIQGLMNTEAFF. The CDR3 DNA reads TGTGCCAGCAGCATACAGGGTCTCATGAACACTGAAGCTTTCTTT. The full variable domain, rest sourced from reference TRBV5-6 and TRBJ1-1, is DAGVTQSPTHLIKTRGQQVTLRCSPKSGHDTVSWYQQALGQGPQFIFQYYEEEERQRGNFPDRFSGHQFPNYSSELNVNALLLGDSALYLCASSIQGLMNTEAFFGQGTRLTVV.

The chain has TRBV6-5 and TRBJ2-1; TRBD1 is a possible D gene (5 bases). The CDR3 length is 14 residues. Germline loops: CDR1 MNHEY, CDR2 SVGAGI. The ends were cut back, 2 bases at V and 7 bases at J, with 12 bases in the middle. This chain's CDR3 is CASSYDSYRNEQFF. The CDR3 DNA reads as TGTGCCAGCAGTTACGACAGCTATAGGAATGAGCAGTTCTTC.